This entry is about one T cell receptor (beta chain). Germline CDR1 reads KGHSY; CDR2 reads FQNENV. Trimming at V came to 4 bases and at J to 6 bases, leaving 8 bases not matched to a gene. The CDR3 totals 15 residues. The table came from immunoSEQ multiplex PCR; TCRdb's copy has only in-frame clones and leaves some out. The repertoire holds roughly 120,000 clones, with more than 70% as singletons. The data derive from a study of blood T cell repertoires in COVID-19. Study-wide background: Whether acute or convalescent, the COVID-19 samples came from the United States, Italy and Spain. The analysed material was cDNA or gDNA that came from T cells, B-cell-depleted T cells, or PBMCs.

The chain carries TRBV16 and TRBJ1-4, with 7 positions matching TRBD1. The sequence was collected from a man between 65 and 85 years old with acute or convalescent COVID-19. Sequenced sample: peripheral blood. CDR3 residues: CASSPTTGRDEKLFF. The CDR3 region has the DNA TGTGCCAGCAGCCCCACGACAGGGAGAGATGAAAAACTGTTTTTT.